The rows below give T cell receptor beta chains drawn from one sample of a study of T cell repertoires in cytomegalovirus infection. TCRdb passed the reads through MiXCR, listing each CDR3 protein once. Among 150,000 to 200,000 distinct CDR3 sequences, over 25% were seen once, and the ten largest hold about 28%. Material for sequencing was PBMCs. These receptors were obtained from a human donor in good health (CMV status not recorded). Some clones in this sample may be carry-over from other donors' samples. CDR3s leave out the opening cysteine and the closing phenylalanine or tryptophan. D genes are given only for firm matches.

ASSVAGTENTEAF	TRBJ1-1	TRBV9	NA
ASSARRGGGQPQH	TRBJ1-5	TRBV2	NA
ASISGGGSTEAF	TRBJ1-1	TRBV12-3/TRBV12-4	TRBD1
SASDWSSYNEQF	TRBJ2-1	TRBV20-1	NA
ASSPSGGANNEQF	TRBJ2-1	TRBV7-4	TRBD2
ASSFPGGTEQY	TRBJ2-7	TRBV6-6	TRBD2
AWSVSGGQTQY	TRBJ2-5	TRBV30	NA
ASSPPGLYGYT	TRBJ1-2	TRBV18	NA
ASSYADPTSSYEQY	TRBJ2-7	TRBV6-6	NA
SVDSVGAMGGTEAF	TRBJ1-1	TRBV29-1	NA
ASTIQGTISYEQY	TRBJ2-7	TRBV12-3/TRBV12-4	NA
ASSPLTRQGANYGYT	TRBJ1-2	TRBV7-2	TRBD1
SSQGADGYT	TRBJ1-2	TRBV29-1	TRBD1
ASSLYGTLN	TRBJ1-2	TRBV7-2	NA
ASSPLSAYGYT	TRBJ1-2	TRBV7-8	NA
ASSVSEGETQY	TRBJ2-5	TRBV5-1	NA
ASTVLSSYNSPLH	TRBJ1-6	TRBV7-2	NA
ASSESLSVRAGEKLF	TRBJ1-4	TRBV2	NA
ASSIERGNQPQH	TRBJ1-5	TRBV2	NA
ASSDSGRWYDGYT	TRBJ1-2	TRBV10-2	NA
ASNPGGTGSTGELF	TRBJ2-2	TRBV19	NA
ASSLGTGLFHTEAF	TRBJ1-1	TRBV3-1	TRBD1
ASSGPGAGEYQETQY	TRBJ2-5	TRBV6-6	TRBD2
SVEHRAGTETF	TRBJ1-1	TRBV29-1	NA